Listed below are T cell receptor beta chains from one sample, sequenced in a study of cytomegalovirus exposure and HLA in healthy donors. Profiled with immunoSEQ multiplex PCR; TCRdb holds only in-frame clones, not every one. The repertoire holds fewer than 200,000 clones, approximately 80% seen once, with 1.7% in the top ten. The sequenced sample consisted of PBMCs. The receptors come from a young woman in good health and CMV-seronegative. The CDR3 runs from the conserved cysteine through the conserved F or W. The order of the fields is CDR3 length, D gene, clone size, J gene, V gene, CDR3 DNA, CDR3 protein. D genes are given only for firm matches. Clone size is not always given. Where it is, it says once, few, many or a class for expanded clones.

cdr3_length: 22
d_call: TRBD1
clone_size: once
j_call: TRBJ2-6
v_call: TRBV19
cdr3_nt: TGTGCCAGTAGTATATTTTCTTTCGGGGGACAGGGTCTCTGGGGTGAGGCCAACGTCCTGACTTTC
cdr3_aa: CASSIFSFGGQGLWGEANVLTF

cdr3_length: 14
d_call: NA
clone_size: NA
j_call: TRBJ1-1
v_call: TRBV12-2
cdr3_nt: TGTGCAAGTCGCCACCACAGGGAAAACACTGAAGCTTTCTTT
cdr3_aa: CASRHHRENTEAFF

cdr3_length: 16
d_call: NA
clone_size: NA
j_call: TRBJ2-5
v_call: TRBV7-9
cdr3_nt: TGTGCCAGCAGCGAAATTCCTCCTGGGGGCGGAGAGACCCAGTACTTC
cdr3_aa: CASSEIPPGGGETQYF

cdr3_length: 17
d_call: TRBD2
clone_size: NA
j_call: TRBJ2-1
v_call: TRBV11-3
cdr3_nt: TGTGCCAGCAGCTCCCAACTAACTAGCGGGAGAGGCAATGAGCAGTTCTTC
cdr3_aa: CASSSQLTSGRGNEQFF

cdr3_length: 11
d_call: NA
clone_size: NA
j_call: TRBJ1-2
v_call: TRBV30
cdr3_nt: TGTGCCTGGGCAGGCCCTTATGGCTACACCTTC
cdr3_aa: CAWAGPYGYTF

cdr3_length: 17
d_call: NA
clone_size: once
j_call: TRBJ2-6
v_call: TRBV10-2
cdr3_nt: TGCGCCAGCAGTGAGTCGACAGGAGCGACAGGGGCCAACGTCCTGACTTTC
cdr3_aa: CASSESTGATGANVLTF

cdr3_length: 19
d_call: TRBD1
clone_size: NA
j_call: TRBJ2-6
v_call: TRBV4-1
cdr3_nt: TGCGCCAGCAGCCACGCCCCCGGGACAGGGGGCTCTGGGGCCAACGTCCTGACTTTC
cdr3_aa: CASSHAPGTGGSGANVLTF

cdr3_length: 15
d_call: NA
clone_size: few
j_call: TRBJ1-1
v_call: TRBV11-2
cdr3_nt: TGTGCCAGCAGCCAGTATCAGGGTGTTAACACTGAAGCTTTCTTT
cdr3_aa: CASSQYQGVNTEAFF

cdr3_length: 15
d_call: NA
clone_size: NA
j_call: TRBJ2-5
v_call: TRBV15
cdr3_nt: TGTGCCACCAGTCTAAGCGCTACGCGGCAAGAGACCCAGTACTTC
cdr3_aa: CATSLSATRQETQYF

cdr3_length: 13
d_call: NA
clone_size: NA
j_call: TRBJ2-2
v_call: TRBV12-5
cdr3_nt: TGTGCTAGTGGGTCCTCCCTCACCGGGGAGCTGTTTTTT
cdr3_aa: CASGSSLTGELFF

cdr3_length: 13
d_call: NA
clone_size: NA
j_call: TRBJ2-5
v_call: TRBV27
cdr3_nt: TGTGCCAGCATCCCCCCGGGGCAAGAGACCCAGTACTTC
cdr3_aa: CASIPPGQETQYF

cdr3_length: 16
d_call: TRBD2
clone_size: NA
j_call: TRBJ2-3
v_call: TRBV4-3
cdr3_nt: TGCGCCAGCAGCCAAGGGCTAGCGGGAGTGGAAGATACGCAGTATTTT
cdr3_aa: CASSQGLAGVEDTQYF

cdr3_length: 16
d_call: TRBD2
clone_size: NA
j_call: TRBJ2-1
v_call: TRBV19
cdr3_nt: TGTGCCAGTAGTCTTTTAGCGGGAGGACCCGACAATGAGCAGTTCTTC
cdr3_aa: CASSLLAGGPDNEQFF

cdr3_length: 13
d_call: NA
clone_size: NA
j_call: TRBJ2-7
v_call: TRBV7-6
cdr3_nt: TGTGCCAGCAGCTCCGCTATAGCCTACGAGCAGTACTTC
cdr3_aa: CASSSAIAYEQYF

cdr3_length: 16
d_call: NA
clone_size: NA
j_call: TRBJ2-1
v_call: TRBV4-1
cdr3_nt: TGCGCCAGCAGCCAAGTGTCCAGTACCCTCTACAATGAGCAGTTCTTC
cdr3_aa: CASSQVSSTLYNEQFF

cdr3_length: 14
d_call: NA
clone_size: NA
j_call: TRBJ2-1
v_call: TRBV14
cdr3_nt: TGTGCCAGCAGCCTAGCGACCTCCTACAATGAGCAGTTCTTC
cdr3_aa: CASSLATSYNEQFF

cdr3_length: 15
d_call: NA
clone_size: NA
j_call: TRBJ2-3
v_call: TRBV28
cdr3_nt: TGTGCCAGCAGTGGGCGGCAGGGTTGGGCAGATACGCAGTATTTT
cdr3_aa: CASSGRQGWADTQYF

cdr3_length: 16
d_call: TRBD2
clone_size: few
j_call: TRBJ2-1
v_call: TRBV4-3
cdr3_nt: TGCGCCAGCAGCCAAGGCGCGGGAGGGACCTACAATGAGCAGTTCTTC
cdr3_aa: CASSQGAGGTYNEQFF

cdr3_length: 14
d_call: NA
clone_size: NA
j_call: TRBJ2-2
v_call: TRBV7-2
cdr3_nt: TGTGCCAGCAGCTTATGGCAAAGGGGCGGGGAGCTGTTTTTT
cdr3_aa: CASSLWQRGGELFF

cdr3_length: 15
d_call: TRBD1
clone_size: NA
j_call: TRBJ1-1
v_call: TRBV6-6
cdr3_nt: TGTGCCAGCACCCTACGCGGACAGGCCGGAGGTGAAGCTTTCTTT
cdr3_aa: CASTLRGQAGGEAFF

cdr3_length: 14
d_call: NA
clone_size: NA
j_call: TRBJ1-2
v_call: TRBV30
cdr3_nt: TGTGCCTGGAGCAGTGACAGAAACAACTATGGCTACACCTTC
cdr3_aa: CAWSSDRNNYGYTF

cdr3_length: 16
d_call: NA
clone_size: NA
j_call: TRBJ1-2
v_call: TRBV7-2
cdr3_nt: TGTGCCAGCAGCCCTTTTGTAGGGGTGGTGAGCTATGGCTACACCTTC
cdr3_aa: CASSPFVGVVSYGYTF

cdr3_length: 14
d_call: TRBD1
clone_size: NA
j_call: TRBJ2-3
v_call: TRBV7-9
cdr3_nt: TGTGCCAGCAGCTTAAGACAGGGGACAGATACGCAGTATTTT
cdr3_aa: CASSLRQGTDTQYF

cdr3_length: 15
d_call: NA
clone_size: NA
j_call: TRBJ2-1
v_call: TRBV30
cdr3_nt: TGTGCCTGGAGGGGGGGTTCTAGCTCCTACAATGAGCAGTTCTTC
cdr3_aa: CAWRGGSSSYNEQFF

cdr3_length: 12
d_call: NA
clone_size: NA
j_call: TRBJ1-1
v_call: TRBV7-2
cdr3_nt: TGTGCCAGCAGCTTATCCTACACTGAAGCTTTCTTT
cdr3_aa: CASSLSYTEAFF

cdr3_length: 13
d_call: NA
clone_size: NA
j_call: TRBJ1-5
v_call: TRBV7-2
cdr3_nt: TGTGCCAGCAGCTTAGGCAGTGTACAGCCCCAGCATTTT
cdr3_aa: CASSLGSVQPQHF

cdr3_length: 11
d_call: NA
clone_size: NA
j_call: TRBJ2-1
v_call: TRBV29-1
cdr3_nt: TGCAGCGCCCAGGGGTACAATGAGCAGTTCTTC
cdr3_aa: CSAQGYNEQFF

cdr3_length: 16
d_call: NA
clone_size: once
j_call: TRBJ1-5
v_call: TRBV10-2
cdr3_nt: TGCGCCAGCACCCCGACACCGACAGGTGGCAATCAGCCCCAGCATTTT
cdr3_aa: CASTPTPTGGNQPQHF

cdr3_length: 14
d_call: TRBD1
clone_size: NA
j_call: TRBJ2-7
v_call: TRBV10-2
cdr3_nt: TGCGCCAGCAGTGAAACGGACAGGTCGTACGAGCAGTACTTC
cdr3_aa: CASSETDRSYEQYF

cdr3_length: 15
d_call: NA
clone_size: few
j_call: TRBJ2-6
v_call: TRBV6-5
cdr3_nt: TGTGCCAGCAGCCTCAGACTCTCTGGGGCCAACGTCCTGACTTTC
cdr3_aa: CASSLRLSGANVLTF

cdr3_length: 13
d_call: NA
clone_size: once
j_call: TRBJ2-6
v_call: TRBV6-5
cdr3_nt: TGTGCCAGCAGGGCGGGGGGGGCCAACGTCCTGACTTTC
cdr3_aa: CASRAGGANVLTF

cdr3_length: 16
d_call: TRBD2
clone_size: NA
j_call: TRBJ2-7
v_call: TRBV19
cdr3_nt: TGTGCCAGTAGTACTTATAGCGGGAGTGGGCCCTACGAGCAGTACTTC
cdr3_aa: CASSTYSGSGPYEQYF

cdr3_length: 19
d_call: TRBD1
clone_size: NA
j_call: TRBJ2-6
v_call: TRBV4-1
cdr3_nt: TGCGCCAGCAGCCAAGGGAGACAGGGGGTGTTCTCTGGGGCCAACGTCCTGACTTTC
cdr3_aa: CASSQGRQGVFSGANVLTF

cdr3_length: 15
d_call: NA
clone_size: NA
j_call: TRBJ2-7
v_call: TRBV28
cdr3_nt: TGTGCCAGCAGTTTATTTATTGCGGCGAGCTACGAGCAGTACTTC
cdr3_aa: CASSLFIAASYEQYF

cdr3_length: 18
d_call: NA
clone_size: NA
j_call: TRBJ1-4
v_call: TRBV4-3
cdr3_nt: TGCGCCAGCAGCCAAGATAGCACAGGGTGGGCAACTAATGAAAAACTGTTTTTT
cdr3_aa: CASSQDSTGWATNEKLFF

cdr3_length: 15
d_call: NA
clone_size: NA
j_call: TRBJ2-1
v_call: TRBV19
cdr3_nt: TGTGCCAGTAGTGAGTACGGGAGCTCCTACAATGAGCAGTTCTTC
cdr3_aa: CASSEYGSSYNEQFF

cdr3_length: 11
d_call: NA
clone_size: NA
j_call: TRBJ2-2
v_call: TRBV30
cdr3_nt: TGTGCCTGGAATTTAGCCGGGGAGCTGTTTTTT
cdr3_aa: CAWNLAGELFF

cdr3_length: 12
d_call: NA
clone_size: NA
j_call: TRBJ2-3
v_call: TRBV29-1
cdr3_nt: TGCAGCGTTGCCTCCGGTGGAGATACGCAGTATTTT
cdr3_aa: CSVASGGDTQYF

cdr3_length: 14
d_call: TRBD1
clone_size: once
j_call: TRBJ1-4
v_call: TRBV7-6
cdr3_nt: TGTGCCAGCAGCAGGACAGGGGTAAATGAAAAACTGTTTTTT
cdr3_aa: CASSRTGVNEKLFF

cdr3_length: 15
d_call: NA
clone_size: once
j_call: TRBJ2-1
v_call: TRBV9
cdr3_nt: TGTGCCAGCAGCGTAGTGTCGGGAGCACACAATGAGCAGTTCTTC
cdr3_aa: CASSVVSGAHNEQFF

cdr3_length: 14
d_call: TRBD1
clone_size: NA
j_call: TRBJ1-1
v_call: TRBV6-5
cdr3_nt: TGTGCCAGCAGCCCCAGGGGGCGTGTTACTGAAGCTTTCTTT
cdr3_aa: CASSPRGRVTEAFF

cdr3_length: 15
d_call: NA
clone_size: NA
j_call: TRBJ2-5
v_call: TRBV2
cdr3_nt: TGTGCCAGCAGCGGGACGTGGACAGAGCAAGAGACCCAGTACTTC
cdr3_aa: CASSGTWTEQETQYF

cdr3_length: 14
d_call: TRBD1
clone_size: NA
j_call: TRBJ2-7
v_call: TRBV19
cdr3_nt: TGTGCCAGTAGTCTCAACAGGGGGGCCTACGAGCAGTACTTC
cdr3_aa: CASSLNRGAYEQYF

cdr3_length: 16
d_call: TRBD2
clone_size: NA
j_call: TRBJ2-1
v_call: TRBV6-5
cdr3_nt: TGTGCCAGCAGTTTGGTGACTAGCCGGAATTACAATGAGCAGTTCTTC
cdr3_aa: CASSLVTSRNYNEQFF

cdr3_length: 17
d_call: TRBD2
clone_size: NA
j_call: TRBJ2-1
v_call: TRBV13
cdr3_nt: TGTGCCAGCAGCTTAGCCTTGACTAGCGGGATTGACAATGAGCAGTTCTTC
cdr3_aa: CASSLALTSGIDNEQFF

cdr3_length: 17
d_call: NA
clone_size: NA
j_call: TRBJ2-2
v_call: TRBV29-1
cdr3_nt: TGCAGCGTTGAGTCTTCGGGGGTTGTGGGGGGCACCGGGGAGCTGTTTTTT
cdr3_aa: CSVESSGVVGGTGELFF

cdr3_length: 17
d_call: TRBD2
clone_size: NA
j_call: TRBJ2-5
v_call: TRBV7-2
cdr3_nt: TGTGCCAGCAGCTTAGGGGGTCCGGGAGGGCCGGGAGAGACCCAGTACTTC
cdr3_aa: CASSLGGPGGPGETQYF

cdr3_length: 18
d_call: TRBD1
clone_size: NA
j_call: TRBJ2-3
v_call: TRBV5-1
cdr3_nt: TGCGCCAGCAGCTCACCTTCCGGGACAGAATATAGCACAGATACGCAGTATTTT
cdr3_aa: CASSSPSGTEYSTDTQYF

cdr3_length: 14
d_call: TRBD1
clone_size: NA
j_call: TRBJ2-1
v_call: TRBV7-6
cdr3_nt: TGTGCCAGCAGCTCATGGGACAGGGGCAATGAGCAGTTCTTC
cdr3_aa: CASSSWDRGNEQFF

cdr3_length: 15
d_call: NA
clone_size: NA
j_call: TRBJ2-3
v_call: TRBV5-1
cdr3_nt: TGCGCCAGCAGCTTGGGGGCGGGAAGGGCAGATACGCAGTATTTT
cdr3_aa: CASSLGAGRADTQYF

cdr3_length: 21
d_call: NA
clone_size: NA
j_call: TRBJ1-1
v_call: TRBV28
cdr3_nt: TGTGCCAGCAGCGTTTTATTTGGCGGAGAGTACAATGTGGGAGGGAACACTGAAGCTTTCTTT
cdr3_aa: CASSVLFGGEYNVGGNTEAFF

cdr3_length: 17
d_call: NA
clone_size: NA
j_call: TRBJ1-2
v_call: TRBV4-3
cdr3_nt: TGCGCCAGCAGCCAAGATTACAGGGCCCCTTCTAACTATGGCTACACCTTC
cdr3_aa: CASSQDYRAPSNYGYTF